The clone carrying this T cell receptor beta chain was detected only a few times. The antigen remains undetermined. The data were taken from a study of T-cell memory formation after mild COVID-19. CDR1 is SGHRS, CDR2 YFSETQ, per germline. The CDR3 is 14 amino acids. Trimming at V came to 4 bases and at J to 7 bases, leaving 8 bases not matched to a gene. Findings and limits, study-wide: Pre-infection memory showed some responding clones, and this suggested that cross-reactive memory joined.

After 5'RACE with constant-segment primers, TCR alpha and TCR beta cDNA libraries carrying sample barcodes and UMIs were obtained. TCRdb reprocessed the 5' RACE reads via MiXCR and lists one record per CDR3 protein. The table includes a few hundred thousand distinct CDR3 sequences, roughly 21% detected once. The gene calls are TRBV5-1 and TRBJ2-1; 7 bases fit TRBD2. The specimen was PBMCs or a T cell subset sorted from them (not recorded which). The receptor's source is an adult woman who had mild COVID-19 (a few samples of this study predate the infection). Cell type and time point are not known. CDR3 sequence: CASSPADGRNEQFF. As DNA, the CDR3 is TGCGCCAGCAGCCCAGCGGACGGGAGGAATGAGCAGTTCTTC.